These T cell receptor beta chains were read from a single sample in a study of T-cell memory formation after mild COVID-19. TCRdb re-called the 5' RACE reads with MiXCR, one entry per CDR3 protein. The sample consists of about 540,000 distinct CDR3 sequences, roughly 20% of them appearing once. The sample comprised PBMCs or a T cell subset sorted from them (not recorded which). The receptors derive from an adult woman who had mild COVID-19 (a few samples of this study predate the infection). Cell type and time point are not known. The CDR3 runs from the conserved cysteine through the conserved F or W. A D gene is named only where the DNA matches it firmly. Clone sizes are given selectively: once, few, many, or a class where the clone is expanded.

j_gene,len,d_gene,v_gene,abundance,CDR3aa,CDR3nt
TRBJ2-1,13,-,TRBV12-3/TRBV12-4,few,CASSFNGNNEQFF,TGTGCCAGCAGTTTTAATGGGAACAATGAGCAGTTCTTC
TRBJ1-5,15,-,TRBV7-3,-,CASSPSGESNQPQHF,TGTGCCAGCAGCCCTTCAGGGGAAAGCAATCAGCCCCAGCATTTT
TRBJ2-1,15,-,TRBV10-3,few,CAISGSQVRSNEQFF,TGTGCCATCAGTGGTTCCCAGGTCCGCTCCAATGAGCAGTTCTTC
TRBJ1-1,13,-,TRBV29-1,-,CSVEEGMNTEAFF,TGCAGCGTTGAGGAGGGGATGAACACTGAAGCTTTCTTT
TRBJ1-3,12,-,TRBV6-6,-,CASTETGDTIYF,TGTGCCAGCACCGAGACGGGGGACACCATATATTTT
TRBJ2-5,12,-,TRBV7-9,once,CASSAELETQYF,TGTGCCAGCAGCGCCGAATTGGAGACCCAGTACTTC
TRBJ1-5,14,-,TRBV6-5,-,CASRPTAGNQPQHF,TGTGCCAGCAGACCGACAGCCGGCAATCAGCCCCAGCATTTT
TRBJ1-5,16,TRBD1,TRBV6-5,few,CASPLQPGTGVQPQHF,TGTGCCAGCCCATTACAGCCCGGGACAGGGGTTCAGCCCCAGCATTTT
TRBJ2-5,13,-,TRBV28,few,CASSKIDQETQYF,TGTGCCAGCTCTAAAATCGACCAAGAGACCCAGTACTTC
TRBJ2-1,15,-,TRBV9,-,CASSAGASSYNEQFF,TGTGCCAGCAGCGCGGGCGCGTCCTCCTACAATGAGCAGTTCTTC
TRBJ2-1,14,TRBD2,TRBV12-3/TRBV12-4,once,CASSFREVPNEQFF,TGTGCCAGCAGTTTTCGGGAGGTACCTAATGAGCAGTTCTTC
TRBJ1-2,14,-,TRBV11-2,-,CASSLSSKTGGYTF,TGTGCCAGCAGCTTATCGAGCAAAACGGGCGGCTACACCTTC
TRBJ2-6,18,TRBD1,TRBV10-3,few,CAISGNRGRGTGANVLTF,TGTGCCATCAGTGGAAACAGGGGGCGTGGAACTGGGGCCAACGTCCTGACTTTC
TRBJ1-5,14,-,TRBV12-3/TRBV12-4,few,CASSPDSDNEPQHF,TGTGCCAGCAGTCCAGACAGCGATAATGAGCCCCAGCATTTT
TRBJ2-1,18,-,TRBV12-3/TRBV12-4,few,CASSLDRGDILAHDEQFF,TGTGCCAGCAGTCTCGACCGTGGGGACATCCTAGCCCACGATGAGCAGTTCTTC
TRBJ2-2,18,TRBD2,TRBV7-8,-,CASSIGIVAGWNTGELFF,TGTGCCAGCAGCATTGGGATAGTAGCGGGGTGGAACACCGGGGAGCTGTTTTTT
TRBJ1-2,12,-,TRBV24-1,-,CATSADSYGYTF,TGTGCCACCAGTGCGGACAGCTATGGCTACACCTTC
TRBJ2-1,14,TRBD1,TRBV4-2,-,CATQQGAMADEQFF,TGTGCCACCCAACAGGGGGCAATGGCCGATGAGCAGTTCTTC
TRBJ2-2,16,-,TRBV5-1,-,CASSLAVGAYTGELFF,TGCGCCAGCAGCTTGGCGGTTGGAGCCTACACCGGGGAGCTGTTTTTT
TRBJ2-1,15,-,TRBV24-1,few,CATSDPSGQSQEQFF,TGTGCCACCAGTGACCCCAGTGGGCAGTCACAAGAGCAGTTCTTC
TRBJ2-1,13,-,TRBV4-1,once,CASSQDSLDEQFF,TGCGCCAGCAGCCAGGACTCCCTGGATGAGCAGTTCTTC
TRBJ1-2,14,-,TRBV29-1,-,CSVSASGGVYGYTF,TGCAGCGTTTCGGCTTCAGGAGGGGTCTATGGCTACACCTTC
TRBJ2-6,14,-,TRBV9,-,CASSALPGANVLTF,TGTGCCAGCAGCGCCCTCCCTGGGGCCAACGTCCTGACTTTC
TRBJ2-7,16,TRBD2,TRBV6-5,few,CASSYSGLADLYEQYF,TGTGCCAGCAGTTACTCGGGACTAGCGGACCTCTACGAGCAGTACTTC
TRBJ2-2,20,TRBD2,TRBV6-2/TRBV6-3,few,CASSSLSLAGHQKNTGELFF,TGTGCCAGCAGTTCCCTATCACTAGCGGGTCACCAAAAAAACACCGGGGAGCTGTTTTTT
TRBJ2-3,11,-,TRBV24-1,few,CATSLSDTQYF,TGTGCCACCTCGTTATCAGATACGCAGTATTTT
TRBJ2-2,15,-,TRBV5-5,-,CASSTGGPVTGELFF,TGTGCCAGCAGCACCGGAGGGCCAGTTACCGGGGAGCTGTTTTTT
TRBJ2-7,14,-,TRBV6-1,-,CASSETAVTYEQYF,TGTGCCAGCAGTGAAACGGCTGTAACCTACGAGCAGTACTTC
TRBJ1-2,14,TRBD1,TRBV5-1,few,CASSKDRLVGGYTF,TGCGCCAGCAGCAAGGACAGGCTGGTAGGGGGCTACACCTTC
TRBJ2-5,14,TRBD2,TRBV29-1,-,CSATGGLHQETQYF,TGCAGCGCCACGGGAGGGTTGCACCAAGAGACCCAGTACTTC
TRBJ2-2,18,-,TRBV4-1,few,CASSQDRKLSQNPGELFF,TGCGCCAGCAGCCAAGATCGCAAGTTGTCACAGAACCCCGGGGAGCTGTTTTTT
TRBJ2-7,13,-,TRBV12-3/TRBV12-4,few,CASSLHRVGEQYF,TGTGCCAGCAGTTTACACAGGGTAGGGGAGCAGTACTTC
TRBJ2-1,14,TRBD2,TRBV2,many,CASSTGLAYNEQFF,TGTGCCAGCAGTACGGGACTAGCCTACAATGAGCAGTTCTTC
TRBJ2-5,16,-,TRBV24-1,-,CATSDPRQGGQETQYF,TGTGCCACCAGTGACCCGAGACAGGGAGGCCAAGAGACCCAGTACTTC
TRBJ2-5,16,TRBD2,TRBV18,-,CASSPPTSGKLETQYF,TGTGCCAGCTCACCACCGACTAGCGGGAAATTGGAGACCCAGTACTTC
TRBJ2-3,16,TRBD2,TRBV20-1,-,CSAIRFSGASTDTQYF,TGCAGTGCTATCCGATTTAGCGGGGCTAGCACAGATACGCAGTATTTT
TRBJ2-7,14,-,TRBV10-3,-,CAISENKPPYEQYF,TGTGCCATCAGTGAGAATAAACCACCCTACGAGCAGTACTTC
TRBJ1-4,15,-,TRBV20-1,few,CSARTHKNRIEKLFF,TGCAGTGCTAGGACCCACAAAAACAGGATTGAAAAACTGTTTTTT
TRBJ2-7,13,-,TRBV7-9,-,CASSPGYGAEQYF,TGTGCCAGCAGCCCGGGTTACGGCGCCGAGCAGTACTTC
TRBJ1-3,17,TRBD1,TRBV30,few,CAWTLIRRQGKGNTIYF,TGTGCCTGGACCCTCATCCGGAGACAGGGGAAAGGAAACACCATATATTTT
TRBJ2-7,16,-,TRBV3-1,few,CASSQGRGGRSYEQYF,TGTGCCAGCAGCCAAGGCCGAGGGGGACGTAGCTACGAGCAGTACTTC
TRBJ2-1,14,-,TRBV15,-,CATTTDGTYNEQFF,TGTGCCACCACCACGGATGGGACTTACAATGAGCAGTTCTTC
TRBJ1-2,16,TRBD1,TRBV3-1,-,CASSQDSTGAGYGYTF,TGTGCCAGCAGCCAAGACTCTACAGGGGCGGGCTATGGCTACACCTTC
TRBJ2-5,17,-,TRBV7-9,few,CASSLVPHRREQETQYF,TGTGCCAGCAGCTTAGTTCCCCATAGAAGAGAGCAAGAGACCCAGTACTTC
TRBJ1-2,14,TRBD1,TRBV4-2,many,CASSQAGGYYGYTF,TGTGCCAGCAGCCAAGCAGGGGGGTACTATGGCTACACCTTC
TRBJ1-5,16,TRBD1,TRBV7-2,few,CASSSGTGWSNQPQHF,TGTGCCAGCAGCTCAGGGACAGGGTGGAGCAATCAGCCCCAGCATTTT